The entry below describes one T cell receptor beta chain. This entry comes from a study of patients and donors after allogeneic stem cell transplantation. In TCRdb, the RT-PCR reads were re-called with MiXCR into one record per CDR3 protein. The sample carries over 30,000 distinct CDR3 sequences, roughly a third recorded once. CDR1 SNHLY and CDR2 FYNNEI come from the germline V gene. The V and J ends lost 2 bases and 2 bases respectively, with 9 bases between them. The CDR3 covers 15 residues. The source is a human donor who was either an allogeneic HSCT recipient or a stem cell or donor lymphocyte infusion donor (not recorded which). It is not recorded whose cells these are; they may come from a transplant donor. The chain recombines TRBV2 with TRBJ2-2, with D possibly matching TRBD1 (5 bases). Sequencing was done on a sample of blood, either unsorted or a sorted T cell fraction (not recorded which). CDR3 in DNA: TGTGCCAGCAGTGAAATCAGGGCCAACACCGGGGAGCTGTTTTTT. It translates to CASSEIRANTGELFF.